These 17 T cell receptor beta chains share one sample of origin, sequenced in a study of blood T cells in healthy people across ages (dated by TCRdb to about 2015). The library was prepared using 5' RACE. The sequencing machine was an Illumina HiSeq 2500. A second PCR of about 6 to 11 cycles was run with a J-beta primer mix and a sample-barcoded 5' primer. TCRdb's own reprocessing of the public reads used fastp at Q25 and MiXCR and kept productive beta chains. Duplicate CDR3 protein sequences are folded into a single record with the most common DNA and genes. This sample has 850,000 to 1,300,000 distinct CDR3 sequences in its table, and under 45% of those were observed once. Approximately 17% of the sample is in the top ten clones. Sample: blood. The receptors originated from a woman aged 55-70 years in good health.

There are a few counts of this clonotype. The chain uses TRBV20-1 and TRBJ2-5, with D perhaps TRBD1 or TRBD2 (5 bases each). V lost 3 bases to trimming and J lost 5 bases, with 13 bases between them. The length of the CDR3 is 13 residues. Germline assignment: CDR1 DFQATT and CDR2 SNEGSKA (reference sequence). The CDR3 DNA sequence: TGCAGTGCTAGGGGGTGGGGGTTTGAGACCCAGTACTTC. It specifies CSARGWGFETQYF.

The chain combines TRBV12-3 or TRBV12-4 with TRBJ2-2; 8 bases line up with TRBD1. The CDR3 sequence is 16 residues long. Trimming cost V 5 bases and J 4 bases; bases outside gene matches: 9. The CDR3 sequence: CASSPRTGRSTGELFF. The CDR3 DNA reads as TGTGCCAGCAGTCCGCGGACAGGGCGCAGCACCGGGGAGCTGTTTTTT.

The rearrangement links TRBV5-1 to TRBJ2-5, with a weak D call TRBD2 (5 bases). Germline values: CDR1 SGHRS, CDR2 YFSETQ. This CDR3 is 14 amino acids long. The V end was cut by 5 bases, the J end by 2 bases, with 13 bases between. The CDR3 sequence: CASSADGGQETQYF. The CDR3 region has the DNA TGCGCCAGCAGTGCGGACGGAGGTCAAGAGACCCAGTACTTC.

In this sample, this clonotype turned up a few times. The chain recombines TRBV27 with TRBJ2-1; 7 bases map to TRBD2. This CDR3 spans 14 amino acids. Germline V gives CDR1 MNHEY, CDR2 SMNVEV (reference sequence). V lost 4 bases and J lost 15; bases outside the gene matches: 15. DNA of the CDR3: TGTGCCAGCAGTTCAAGCGGGACCCCAGGCATGCGGTTCTTC. Translated, it gives CASSSSGTPGMRFF.

The chain employs TRBV12-3 or TRBV12-4 and TRBJ2-1; D unclear. This CDR3 spans 13 amino acids. Trimming shortened V by 6 bases and J by 5 bases, and 11 bases separated the two germline ends. Written as DNA, the CDR3 is TGTGCCAGCAGAAACTCGACGAACAATGAGCAGTTCTTC. Translation: CASRNSTNNEQFF.

The chain recombines TRBV3-1 with TRBJ2-7; 9 bases are a match to TRBD1. The CDR3 consists of 16 residues. Germline V gene sequence: CDR1 LGHDT, CDR2 YNNKEL (reference sequence). Unmatched junction bases numbered 13, after V lost 4 bases and J lost 6 bases. Written as DNA, the CDR3 is TGTGCCAGCAGCCTACAGACCGGGACAGGGACGGGCGAGCAGTACTTC. It yields the protein CASSLQTGTGTGEQYF.

A few counts support this clonotype. The rearrangement uses TRBV20-1 and TRBJ2-7, with 9 bases matching TRBD1. V trimming: 1 base; J trimming: 3 bases; junction bases outside the gene matches: 4. CDR1 DFQATT and CDR2 SNEGSKA come from the germline V gene (reference sequence). CDR3 length equals 14 residues. The CDR3 nucleotides read TGCAGTGCTAGAGGTGGGGACAGGGTCTACGAGCAGTACTTC. It yields the protein CSARGGDRVYEQYF.

This clonotype was counted a few times. The V and J genes are TRBV7-2 and TRBJ2-1; 10 positions agree with TRBD2. With V trimmed by 0 bases and J by 3 bases, 2 bases remained unmatched. The CDR3 extends over 16 amino acids. Germline V gives CDR1 SGHTA, CDR2 FQGNSA. For the CDR3, the DNA is TGTGCCAGCAGCTTAGCGGCTAGCGGGAGCTACAATGAGCAGTTCTTC. Translation gives CASSLAASGSYNEQFF.

The table lists this clonotype with a few counts. This chain joins TRBV28 and TRBJ1-1, with D tentatively TRBD1 (5 bases). V was cut by 3 bases and J by 4 bases, with 12 bases left in between. The CDR3 is made up of 14 amino acids. Germline assignment: CDR1 MDHEN and CDR2 SYDVKM. The chain's CDR3 is CASSLAGRGTEAFF. The CDR3 DNA reads as TGTGCCAGCAGTTTGGCAGGGAGGGGCACTGAAGCTTTCTTT.

This clonotype was seen more than once but under ten times. The rearrangement links TRBV7-9 to TRBJ2-5; the D call may be TRBD1 or TRBD2 (5 bases each). Germline CDR1 SEHNR, CDR2 FQNEAQ (reference sequence). Trimming took off 2 bases at V and 5 bases at J, with 12 bases between the two ends. The CDR3 spans 14 residues. CDR3 sequence (DNA): TGTGCCAGCAGCTTAAGGGACCCGGTGGAGACCCAGTACTTC. Protein sequence: CASSLRDPVETQYF.

The sample holds a few counts of this clonotype. This chain uses TRBV5-1 with TRBJ1-1; weak D call: TRBD1 (5 bases). The CDR3 contains 15 residues. V lost 3 bases and J 4 bases, leaving 16 bases between the germline ends. From germline, CDR1 is SGHRS and CDR2 YFSETQ. CDR3 DNA sequence: TGCGCCAGCAGCTGGGGGATGGGGGGAAGCACTGAAGCTTTCTTT. This gives the protein CASSWGMGGSTEAFF. The variable domain in full, with the rest retrieved from reference TRBV5-1 and TRBJ1-1, is KAGVTQTPRYLIKTRGQQVTLSCSPISGHRSVSWYQQTPGQGLQFLFEYFSETQRNKGNFPGRFSGRQFSNSRSEMNVSTLELGDSALYLCASSWGMGGSTEAFFGQGTRLTVV.

The chain couples TRBV5-1 to TRBJ2-5; TRBD2 agrees at 10 bases. Germline V gives CDR1 SGHRS, CDR2 YFSETQ. The CDR3 is 16 amino acids. The V segment lost 4 bases and the J segment 5 bases; nucleotides outside the gene matches: 11. Here the CDR3 reads CASSKDSGRAVETQYF. As DNA, the CDR3 is TGCGCCAGCAGCAAAGACAGCGGGAGGGCCGTCGAGACCCAGTACTTC. The variable domain in full, completed from reference TRBV5-1 and TRBJ2-5, reads KAGVTQTPRYLIKTRGQQVTLSCSPISGHRSVSWYQQTPGQGLQFLFEYFSETQRNKGNFPGRFSGRQFSNSRSEMNVSTLELGDSALYLCASSKDSGRAVETQYFGPGTRLLVL.

The count of this clonotype is one. The V and J genes are TRBV12-3 or TRBV12-4 and TRBJ2-5; possible D gene TRBD1, 5 bases. The end of the DNA is better explained by TRBJ2-7, so the J call may be wrong. CDR3 length equals 14 residues. CDR3 nucleotides: TGTGCCAGCAGAGTGGGTCAGGGAACCTACGAGCAGTACTTC. This encodes CASRVGQGTYEQYF.

The J gene is TRBJ2-5, the V gene TRBV28; 7 positions agree with TRBD1. This CDR3 is 17 amino acids long. Trimming at V came to 4 bases and at J to 2 bases, leaving 13 bases not matched to a gene. CDR1 and CDR2 from the germline V gene are MDHEN and SYDVKM. The CDR3 loop reads CASSSPRGQALQETQYF. The CDR3, as DNA: TGTGCCAGCAGTTCCCCCCGAGGACAGGCCCTTCAAGAGACCCAGTACTTC.

The rearrangement joins TRBV2 to TRBJ2-7; D call uncertain. Trimming pared 5 bases from V and 7 bases from J, leaving 12 bases between. Per germline, CDR1 SNHLY and CDR2 FYNNEI. This CDR3 has 12 amino acids. CDR3 sequence (DNA): TGTGCCAGCAGTCCTCTACGTAAAGAGCAGTACTTC. Translation: CASSPLRKEQYF.

This sequence joins TRBV15 and TRBJ2-3; a possible D gene is TRBD2 (5 bases). Germline V CDR1 and CDR2: LNHNV, YYDKDF (reference sequence). This CDR3 comprises 16 residues. The ends were cut back, 3 bases at V and 0 bases at J, with 13 bases in the middle. The DNA for the CDR3 is TGTGCCACCAGCAGGTCTCTAGGACTTAGCACAGATACGCAGTATTTT. This translates into CATSRSLGLSTDTQYF.

The V call is TRBV27, the J call TRBJ2-7, with a tentative D call TRBD1 (6 bases). This CDR3 has 14 amino acids. V lost 0 bases, J lost 4 bases, and 10 bases lay in between. Germline CDR1 is MNHEY and CDR2 is SMNVEV (reference sequence). The CDR3 sequence: CASSLSRTGYEQYF. CDR3 bases: TGTGCCAGCAGTTTATCGCGCACAGGGTACGAGCAGTACTTC.